One and the same sample provided the 13 T cell receptor beta chains below, sequenced in a study of OX40 agonist ivuxolimab in advanced cancers. The protocol was immunoSEQ multiplex PCR, while the TCRdb copy is restricted to in-frame clones and leaves out a portion. The data contain 75,000 to 95,000 clones, about 90% of them seen just once; the ten biggest clones take up approximately 0.5%. The input for sequencing was CD4+ or CD8+ T cells sorted from blood, taken in a trial of the OX40 agonist ivuxolimab. All receptors come from an adult with an advanced solid tumor such as melanoma, head and neck, liver or kidney cancer.

This clone was observed a few times. The rearrangement links TRBV27 to TRBJ1-4; D gene ambiguous. Germline V gene sequence: CDR1 MNHEY, CDR2 SMNVEV (reference sequence). The CDR3 runs 15 residues. V dropped 5 bases and J dropped 10 bases, with 20 bases sitting between them. This chain's CDR3 is CASSLLTLKPPKLFF. CDR3 sequence (DNA): TGTGCCAGCAGTCTACTAACTCTCAAGCCACCAAAACTGTTTTTT.

The V gene is TRBV6-1, the J gene TRBJ2-7, with TRBD2 identical over 7 bases. The CDR3 loop spans 12 amino acids. Germline trimming cut 5 bases from V and 3 bases from J; bases unmatched to any gene: 1. Germline V gives CDR1 MNHNS, CDR2 SASEGT. The chain's CDR3 is CASSWEGYEQYF. CDR3 DNA sequence: TGTGCCAGCAGTTGGGAGGGCTACGAGCAGTACTTC.

The V and J genes are TRBV5-1 and TRBJ2-3; maybe TRBD2 (6 bases). V lost 4 bases and J lost 2, with 11 bases in between. CDR3 size: 14 residues. Per the germline V gene, CDR1 is SGHRS and CDR2 is YFSETQ. DNA for the CDR3: TGCGCCAGCAGCCAGTTAGCGGCCACAGATACGCAGTATTTT. Protein: CASSQLAATDTQYF.

This clone was detected once. The rearrangement uses TRBV30 and TRBJ2-2; tentatively, D is TRBD1 (5 bases). This CDR3 is 14 amino acids long. V was pared by 0 bases and J by 6 bases, with 11 bases between. The V gene's germline CDR1 is GTSNPN and CDR2 SVGIG (reference sequence). The CDR3 nucleotides are TGTGCCTGGAGTGTCAGGGTGTCGGCCGGGGAGCTGTTTTTT. This translates into CAWSVRVSAGELFF. The full variable domain, its missing parts supplied by reference TRBV30 and TRBJ2-2, is SQTIHQWPATLVQPVGSPLSLECTVEGTSNPNLYWYRQAAGRGLQLLFYSVGIGQISSEVPQNLSASRPQDRQFILSSKKLLLSDSGFYLCAWSVRVSAGELFFGEGSRLTVL.

The genes are TRBV2 and TRBJ1-5; D remains unclear. The length of the CDR3 is 14 residues. Trimming took off 6 bases at V and 9 bases at J, with 18 bases between the two ends. Germline V gene sequence: CDR1 SNHLY, CDR2 FYNNEI. The CDR3 loop is CASSLTGNPGPQHF. As DNA, the CDR3 is TGTGCCAGCAGCCTGACGGGAAACCCTGGGCCCCAGCATTTT. The full variable domain, rest sourced from reference TRBV2 and TRBJ1-5, is EPEVTQTPSHQVTQMGQEVILRCVPISNHLYFYWYRQILGQKVEFLVSFYNNEISEKSEIFDDQFSVERPDGSNFTLKIRSTKLEDSAMYFCASSLTGNPGPQHFGDGTRLSIL.

This chain uses TRBV6-6 with TRBJ1-3; 8 bases align to TRBD1. Germline V gene sequence: CDR1 MNHNY, CDR2 SVGAGI (reference sequence). The J segment lost 5 bases and the V segment lost 0 bases, leaving 6 bases of the junction unmatched. This CDR3 has 16 amino acids. CDR3 in DNA: TGTGCCAGCAGTTACTCGAGGCAGGGGGCAAGAAACACCATATATTTT. Translation: CASSYSRQGARNTIYF.

The chain is built from TRBV28 and TRBJ1-2, with 8 bases identical to TRBD1. V lost 6 bases and J lost 4; bases outside the gene matches: 4. This CDR3 has 13 residues. Germline CDR1 and CDR2: MDHEN and SYDVKM. In DNA, the CDR3 is TGTGCCAGCAGAAACAGGGGGGCCTATGGCTACACCTTC. The encoded protein is CASRNRGAYGYTF.

The rearrangement joins TRBV7-8 to TRBJ1-1; no definite D call. CDR1 SGHVS and CDR2 FQNEAQ come from the germline V gene. The CDR3 has 14 residues. Trimming took off 3 bases at V and 3 bases at J, with 11 bases between the two ends. DNA of the CDR3: TGTGCCAGCAGCTTCGTGTTAGGCCACACTGAAGCTTTCTTT. Translated: CASSFVLGHTEAFF.

The genes are TRBV10-2 and TRBJ2-5; 11 bases map to TRBD2. This CDR3 is built from 17 residues. V shed 4 bases and J 5 bases; nucleotides not matched to a gene: 12. Germline CDR1 reads WSHSY; CDR2 reads SAAADI. CDR3 residues: CASSADSGTSGGETQYF. The CDR3 DNA is TGCGCCAGCAGTGCCGATTCCGGGACTAGCGGCGGGGAGACCCAGTACTTC.

This chain joins TRBV2 and TRBJ1-2; 8 bases agree with TRBD1. V dropped 11 bases and J dropped 0; count of bases not matched to a gene: 5. The germline V gene has CDR1 SNHLY and CDR2 FYNNEI. CDR3 length: 13 residues. CDR3 sequence reads: CAGQTGANYGYTF. CDR3 DNA: TGTGCCGGACAGACAGGGGCTAACTATGGCTACACCTTC.

This chain uses TRBV5-6 with TRBJ1-1, with unresolved D. The CDR3 consists of 16 residues. Trimming removed 2 bases from V and 5 bases from J, with 19 bases in between. Germline loops: CDR1 SGHDT, CDR2 YYEEEE. Here the CDR3 DNA reads TGTGCCAGCAGCTTTCACTTGGTCCCCCCTGAGACTGAAGCTTTCTTT. Translating gives CASSFHLVPPETEAFF.

The chain joins TRBV15 to TRBJ2-5, with a possible D match to TRBD2 (6 bases). Germline loops: CDR1 LNHNV, CDR2 YYDKDF (reference sequence). CDR3 length: 14 amino acids. The ends were cut back, 3 bases at V and 5 bases at J, with 13 bases in the middle. The CDR3 region is CATSRQGGMETQYF. The CDR3 DNA follows: TGTGCCACCAGCAGGCAGGGCGGGATGGAGACCCAGTACTTC.

The J gene is TRBJ1-1, the V gene TRBV29-1, with D perhaps TRBD1 (6 bases). The V end was cut by 1 base, the J end by 1 base, with 13 bases between. The CDR3 is made up of 15 amino acids. From germline, CDR1 is SQVTM and CDR2 ANQGSEA. CDR3 sequence: CSVEGAGVGNTEAFF. CDR3 DNA: TGCAGCGTTGAAGGGGCAGGGGTTGGGAACACTGAAGCTTTCTTT.